This is a list of T cell receptor beta chains from one sample in a study of cytomegalovirus exposure and HLA in healthy donors. Some clones are missing from TCRdb's copy, which holds only in-frame ones; the method was immunoSEQ multiplex PCR. In the table there are 250,000 to 300,000 clones, approximately 83% of which are singletons. Sequencing used PBMCs. The receptor set was obtained from a woman aged 18 to 35 in good health and CMV-seronegative. CDR3s include the opening cysteine and the closing phenylalanine or tryptophan.

v_call: TRBV6-6; cdr3_aa: CASSYPPIATNEKLFF
v_call: TRBV4-3; cdr3_aa: CASSQVGTRNTEAFF
v_call: TRBV9; cdr3_aa: CASSVERSGIDTGELFF
v_call: TRBV7-2; cdr3_aa: CASSLVGTGSLVDGYTF
v_call: TRBV5-1; cdr3_aa: CASSTHGQGSNTIYF
v_call: TRBV5-1; cdr3_aa: CASSPARTANSYEQYF
v_call: TRBV6-1; cdr3_aa: CASNRGSNQPQHF
v_call: TRBV7-8; cdr3_aa: CASSPRAGTRHYGYTF
v_call: TRBV2; cdr3_aa: CASTYDGATEAFF
v_call: TRBV6-6; cdr3_aa: CASSYGRGRGNEKLFF
v_call: TRBV7-7; cdr3_aa: CASRGTGGALYEQYF
v_call: TRBV6-6; cdr3_aa: CASSSQGVPSNQPQHF
v_call: TRBV27; cdr3_aa: CASSLASGNQPQHF
v_call: TRBV9; cdr3_aa: CASSATGSWYGYTF
v_call: TRBV29-1; cdr3_aa: CSGTSLQETQYF
v_call: TRBV6-5; cdr3_aa: CASSYPGNEQFF
v_call: TRBV29-1; cdr3_aa: CSVEAGGNTIYF
v_call: TRBV7-8; cdr3_aa: CASSTRDRGTGTQYF
v_call: TRBV19; cdr3_aa: CASSIEGTGDYEQYF
v_call: TRBV6-6; cdr3_aa: CASLESPGLAGVEQYF
v_call: TRBV7-3; cdr3_aa: CASSTLAGSTDTQYF
v_call: TRBV19; cdr3_aa: CASSRTSGGLQETQYF
v_call: TRBV9; cdr3_aa: CASSPPGTSKNIQYF
v_call: TRBV2; cdr3_aa: CASKGRSTYEQYF
v_call: TRBV9; cdr3_aa: CASSVTGGENTEAFF
v_call: TRBV19; cdr3_aa: CASSRQGEGEQYF
v_call: TRBV5-1; cdr3_aa: CASSLSTDRGNGYTF